This entry is about one T cell receptor (beta chain). Qualities for individual bases were not recorded, and no much larger clone is one base off. After roughly 6-7 days, proliferating activated T cells were FACS-sorted as CFSE-low CD25+ ICOS+ cells. Sorted memory CD4+ T cells were CFSE-labeled and cultured at a 2:1 ratio with irradiated autologous monocytes pulsed with antigen. Memory CD4+ T cells were FACS-sorted on a FACSAria III to over 95% purity as all CD4+ cells other than CD45RA+CCR7+CD95- naive cells. Blood from healthy donors was obtained from blood donation centers in Switzerland. Positive selection with CD4 and CD14 magnetic microbeads was used to enrich total CD4+ T cells and monocytes. Before sorting, CD8+, CD14+, CD16+, CD56+, CD19+ and CD25-bright cells were excluded. The bacteria were heat-inactivated at 60 degrees C for about two hours and added at two particles per monocyte, and M. tuberculosis lysate was used at around 3 ug/ml. Sequencing of TCR Vbeta genes was performed on CFSE-low memory CD4+ T cells that proliferated following primary stimulation with Enterobacteriaceae or control bacteria. Every bacteria-reactive repertoire was analyzed in two to four different donors over two independent experiments. Ficoll-Paque Plus was used to isolate peripheral blood mononuclear cells from donor blood.

The sample is drawn from a study of human CD4 T cells and Enterobacteriaceae (dated by TCRdb to the early 2020s). Some background on the complete study: E. coli, K. pneumoniae, E. aerogenes, S. flexneri, S. sonnei, S. typhimurium and S. aureus served as the stimulating bacteria and were heat-inactivated after culture.

Survey-level sequencing was performed on CFSE-low antigen-reactive cultures, with a detection sensitivity of one cell in 40,000. Genomic DNA was extracted from cell pellets with the QIAamp DNA Micro Kit, and its quantity and purity were checked by spectrophotometry. The immunoSEQ multiplex PCR assay was used to amplify TCR Vbeta CDR3 regions. Amplicons were sequenced on the Illumina HiSeq platform. The retrieved sequences were 87 nucleotides in length and included the CDR3 region. Turning to the authors' computational methods: A clonotype was defined as a unique productive TCR Vbeta nucleotide sequence and was quantified by productive template frequency from ImmunoSEQ Analyzer V3.0. Expanded clonotypes were defined using a threshold set at the top 5th percentile of each repertoire ranked by frequency. Repertoire overlap was calculated as Chao-Jaccard with the R package fossil and was visualized by nonmetric multidimensional scaling with the R package MASS. The clones in this table, taken by TCRdb from immuneACCESS, are in-frame only. Not every clone is retained; where verified, under half of the shortfall comes from an unresolved V gene, and the cause of the rest is unknown. V and J calls and clone size are those listed in that table; D and trimming were worked out from the DNA. This sample has some 720 clones in its table, and around 37% of those were observed once. Together, the top ten hold around a quarter of the sample.

What the study reported, not specific to this receptor: Clonotypes shared among Enterobacteriaceae cultures accounted for about 25-49% of unique rearrangements but 66-93% of templates, while sharing with control bacteria was rare. Enterobacteriaceae-reactive repertoires were polyclonal but contained fewer clonotypes than S. aureus- or M. tuberculosis-reactive repertoires, and they co-clustered together.

Material: bacteria-reactive CD4+ T cells grown in culture. The sample's cell subset or site label, decoded: CFSE-low proliferating memory CD4 T cells sorted after in vitro stimulation with a heat-inactivated bacterium or M. tuberculosis lysate. The clonotype originates from a human donor in good health.

The sequenced DNA is TGTGCCAGCAGCTTAGGGACCGAGGTGAGCTATGGCTACACCTTC. This sequence encodes CASSLGTEVSYGYTF. The chain is encoded by TRBV7-9 joined to TRBJ1-2, with no reliable assignment of the D segment. Per the germline V gene (reference sequence), SEHNR is the CDR1 and FQNEAQ is the CDR2. Trimming removed 1 base from V and 4 bases from J, leaving 13 bases between the germline ends. The CDR3, cysteine through phenylalanine, is 15 amino acids long. The read is trimmed to its CDR3 DNA, 45 bases read in frame from base 1.